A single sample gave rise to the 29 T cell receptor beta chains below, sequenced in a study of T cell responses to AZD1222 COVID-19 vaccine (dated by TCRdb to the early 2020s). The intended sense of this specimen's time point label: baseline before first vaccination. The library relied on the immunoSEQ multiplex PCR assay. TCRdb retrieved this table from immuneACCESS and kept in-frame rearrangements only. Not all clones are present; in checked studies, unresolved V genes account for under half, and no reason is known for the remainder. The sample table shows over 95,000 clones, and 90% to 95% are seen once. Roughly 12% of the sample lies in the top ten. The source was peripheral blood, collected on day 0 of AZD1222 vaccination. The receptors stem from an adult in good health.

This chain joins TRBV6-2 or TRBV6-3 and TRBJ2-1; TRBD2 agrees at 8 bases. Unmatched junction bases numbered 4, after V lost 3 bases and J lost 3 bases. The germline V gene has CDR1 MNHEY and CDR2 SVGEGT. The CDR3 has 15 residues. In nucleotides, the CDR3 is TGTGCCAGCAGTTATTCCAGCGGGAGCTACAATGAGCAGTTCTTC. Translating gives CASSYSSGSYNEQFF.

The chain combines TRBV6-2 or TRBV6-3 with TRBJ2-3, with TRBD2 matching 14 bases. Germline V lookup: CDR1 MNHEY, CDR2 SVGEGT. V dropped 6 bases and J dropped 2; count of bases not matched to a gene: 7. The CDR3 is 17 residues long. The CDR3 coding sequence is TGTGCCAGCAGCTCACGGGGACTAGCGGGAGCCACAGATACGCAGTATTTT. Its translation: CASSSRGLAGATDTQYF.

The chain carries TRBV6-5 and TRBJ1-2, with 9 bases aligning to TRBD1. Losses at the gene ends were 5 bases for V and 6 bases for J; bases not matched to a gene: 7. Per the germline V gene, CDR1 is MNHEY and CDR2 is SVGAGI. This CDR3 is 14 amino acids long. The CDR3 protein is CASSTPGQGHGYTF. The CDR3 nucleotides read TGTGCCAGCAGTACACCGGGACAGGGACATGGCTACACCTTC.

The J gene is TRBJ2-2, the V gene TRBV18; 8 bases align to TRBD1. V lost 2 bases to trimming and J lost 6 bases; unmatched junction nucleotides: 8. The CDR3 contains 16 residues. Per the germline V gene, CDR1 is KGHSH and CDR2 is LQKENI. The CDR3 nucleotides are TGTGCCAGCTCACCAACGGGCAGGGGGCGCGCCGGGGAGCTGTTTTTT. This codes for CASSPTGRGRAGELFF.

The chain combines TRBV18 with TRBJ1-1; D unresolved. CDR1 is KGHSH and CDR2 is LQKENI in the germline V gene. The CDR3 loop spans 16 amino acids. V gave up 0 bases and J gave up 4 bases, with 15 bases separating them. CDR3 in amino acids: CASSPPLWTRGTEAFF. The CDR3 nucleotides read TGTGCCAGCTCACCACCCCTTTGGACTCGGGGCACTGAAGCTTTCTTT.

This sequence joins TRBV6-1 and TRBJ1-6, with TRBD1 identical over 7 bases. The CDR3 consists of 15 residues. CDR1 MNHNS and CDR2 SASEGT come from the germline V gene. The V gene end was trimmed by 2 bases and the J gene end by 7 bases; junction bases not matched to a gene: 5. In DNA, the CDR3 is TGTGCCAGCAGTGAATCGACAGGGTGGAATTCACCCCTCCACTTT. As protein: CASSESTGWNSPLHF.

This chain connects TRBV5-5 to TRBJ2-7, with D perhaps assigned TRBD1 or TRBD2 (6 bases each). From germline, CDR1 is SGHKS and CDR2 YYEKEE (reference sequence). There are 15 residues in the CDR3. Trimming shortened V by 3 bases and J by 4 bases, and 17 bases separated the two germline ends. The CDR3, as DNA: TGTGCCAGCAGCTCCCGGGGGCAGGGGTTATACGAGCAGTACTTC. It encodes CASSSRGQGLYEQYF.

The CDR3 loop reads CASSYLTGHNEQFF. The CDR3 DNA reads TGTGCCAGCAGTTACTTGACAGGGCACAATGAGCAGTTCTTC. The V gene is TRBV6-2 or TRBV6-3, the J gene TRBJ2-1; 7 bases map to TRBD1. Per the germline V gene, CDR1 is MNHEY and CDR2 is SVGEGT. V lost 1 base and J lost 5; bases outside the gene matches: 2. CDR3 size: 14 residues.

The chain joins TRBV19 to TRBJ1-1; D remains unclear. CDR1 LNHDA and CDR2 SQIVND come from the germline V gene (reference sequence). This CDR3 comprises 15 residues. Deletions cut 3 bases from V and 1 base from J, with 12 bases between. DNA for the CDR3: TGTGCCAGTAGTATTGGGCCGATTGAGAACACTGAAGCTTTCTTT. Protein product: CASSIGPIENTEAFF.

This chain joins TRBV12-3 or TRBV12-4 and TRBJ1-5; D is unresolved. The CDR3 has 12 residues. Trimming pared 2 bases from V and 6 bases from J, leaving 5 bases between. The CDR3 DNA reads TGTGCCAGCAGTTTAAGAGGTCAGCCCCAGCATTTT. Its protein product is CASSLRGQPQHF.

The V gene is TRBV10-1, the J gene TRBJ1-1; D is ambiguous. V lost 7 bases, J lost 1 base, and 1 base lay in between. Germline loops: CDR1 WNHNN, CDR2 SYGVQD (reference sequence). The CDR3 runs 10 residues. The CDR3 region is CASKNTEAFF. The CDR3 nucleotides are TGCGCCAGCAAGAACACTGAAGCTTTCTTT.

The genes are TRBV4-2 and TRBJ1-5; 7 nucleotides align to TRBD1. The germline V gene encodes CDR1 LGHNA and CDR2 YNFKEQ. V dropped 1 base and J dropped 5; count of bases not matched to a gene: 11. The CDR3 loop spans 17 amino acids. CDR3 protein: CASSQVGGEGPDQPQHF. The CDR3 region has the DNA TGTGCCAGCAGCCAAGTAGGGGGCGAGGGCCCGGATCAGCCCCAGCATTTT.

The CDR3 DNA reads as TGTGCCAGCAGCTTAGCGGCGGGAGGAAGAGATACGCAGTATTTT. This codes for CASSLAAGGRDTQYF. The chain has TRBV7-9 and TRBJ2-3; 8 bases are shared with TRBD2. Germline loops: CDR1 SEHNR, CDR2 FQNEAQ (reference sequence). The CDR3 consists of 15 residues. V lost 0 bases and J lost 5; bases outside the gene matches: 4. Based on the CDR3 plus reference TRBV7-9 and TRBJ2-3, the full variable domain is DTGVSQNPRHKITKRGQNVTFRCDPISEHNRLYWYRQTLGQGPEFLTYFQNEAQLEKSRLLSDRFSAERPKGSFSTLEIQRTEQGDSAMYLCASSLAAGGRDTQYFGPGTRLTVL.

CDR3 sequence reads: CASSVRTSGIFSQFF. CDR3 coding DNA: TGTGCCAGCAGCGTCCGGACTAGCGGGATTTTTTCGCAGTTCTTC. The V gene is TRBV3-1 (or the pseudogene TRBV3-2), the J gene TRBJ2-1; 12 bases align to TRBD2. Losses at the gene ends were 5 bases for V and 12 bases for J; bases not matched to a gene: 11. The length of the CDR3 is 15 residues. The germline CDR1 and CDR2 sequences are LGHDT and YNNKEL (reference sequence).

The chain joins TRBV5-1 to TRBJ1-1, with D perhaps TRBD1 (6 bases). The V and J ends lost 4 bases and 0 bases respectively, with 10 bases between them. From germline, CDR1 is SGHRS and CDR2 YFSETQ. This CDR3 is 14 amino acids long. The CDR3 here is CASSNGQMNTEAFF. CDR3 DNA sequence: TGCGCCAGCAGCAACGGACAGATGAACACTGAAGCTTTCTTT.

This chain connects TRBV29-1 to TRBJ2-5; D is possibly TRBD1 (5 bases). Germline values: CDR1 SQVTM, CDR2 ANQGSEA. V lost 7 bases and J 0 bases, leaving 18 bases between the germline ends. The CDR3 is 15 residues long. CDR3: CSARQDTKYQETQYF. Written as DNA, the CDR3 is TGCAGCGCCAGGCAGGACACCAAGTACCAAGAGACCCAGTACTTC.

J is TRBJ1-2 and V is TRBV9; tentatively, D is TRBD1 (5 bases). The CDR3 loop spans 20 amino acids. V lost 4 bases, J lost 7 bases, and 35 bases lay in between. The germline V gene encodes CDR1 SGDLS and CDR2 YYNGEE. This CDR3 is CASSPRGGEVDVMRDFGYTF. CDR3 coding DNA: TGTGCCAGCAGCCCGAGAGGAGGGGAGGTTGACGTGATGAGGGATTTTGGCTACACCTTC.

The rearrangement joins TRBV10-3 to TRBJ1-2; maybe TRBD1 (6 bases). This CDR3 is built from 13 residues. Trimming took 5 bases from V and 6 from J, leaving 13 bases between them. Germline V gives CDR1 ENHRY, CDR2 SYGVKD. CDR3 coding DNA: TGTGCCATCAGTATTCAGGGGATTAATGGCTACACCTTC. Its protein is CAISIQGINGYTF.

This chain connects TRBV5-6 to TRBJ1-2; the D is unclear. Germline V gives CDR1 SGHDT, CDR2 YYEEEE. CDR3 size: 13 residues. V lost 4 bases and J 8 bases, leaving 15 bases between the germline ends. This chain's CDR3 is CASSPRWTKGYTF. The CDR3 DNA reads TGTGCCAGCAGCCCTCGTTGGACGAAGGGCTACACCTTC.

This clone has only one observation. The CDR3 region is CASSFGTSGQETQYF. The CDR3 DNA is TGTGCCAGCAGCTTCGGGACTAGCGGGCAAGAGACCCAGTACTTC. The V call is TRBV5-4, the J call TRBJ2-5; TRBD2 matches 12 bases. The CDR3 consists of 15 residues. CDR1 is SGHNT and CDR2 is YYREEE in the germline V gene (reference sequence). V lost 2 bases and J lost 2; bases outside the gene matches: 1.

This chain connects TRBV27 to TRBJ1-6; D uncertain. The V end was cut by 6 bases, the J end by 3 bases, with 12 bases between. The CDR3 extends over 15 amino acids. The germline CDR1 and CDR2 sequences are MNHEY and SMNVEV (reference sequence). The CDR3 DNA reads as TGTGCCAGCAGCCCGGTACTGGGCTATAATTCACCCCTCCACTTT. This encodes CASSPVLGYNSPLHF.

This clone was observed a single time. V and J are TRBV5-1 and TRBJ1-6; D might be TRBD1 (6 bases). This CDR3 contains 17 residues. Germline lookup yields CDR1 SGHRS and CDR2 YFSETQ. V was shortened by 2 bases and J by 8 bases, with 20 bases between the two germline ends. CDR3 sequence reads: CASSFAGAGETYSPLHF. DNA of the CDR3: TGCGCCAGCAGCTTCGCGGGGGCGGGGGAAACCTATTCACCCCTCCACTTT.

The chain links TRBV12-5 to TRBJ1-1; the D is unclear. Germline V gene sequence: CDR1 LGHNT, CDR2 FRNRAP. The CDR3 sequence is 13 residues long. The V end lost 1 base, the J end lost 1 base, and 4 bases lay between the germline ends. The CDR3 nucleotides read TGTGCTAGTGGTTTGGAGACGAACACTGAAGCTTTCTTT. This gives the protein CASGLETNTEAFF.

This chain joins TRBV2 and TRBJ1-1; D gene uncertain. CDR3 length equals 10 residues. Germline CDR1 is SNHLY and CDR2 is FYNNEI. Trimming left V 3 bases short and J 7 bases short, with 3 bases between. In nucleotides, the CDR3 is TGTGCCAGCAGTGACAGTGAAGCTTTCTTT. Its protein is CASSDSEAFF.

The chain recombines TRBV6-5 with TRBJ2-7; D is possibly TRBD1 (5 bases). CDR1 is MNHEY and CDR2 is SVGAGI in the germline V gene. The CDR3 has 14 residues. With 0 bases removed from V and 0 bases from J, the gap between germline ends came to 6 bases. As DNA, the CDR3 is TGTGCCAGCAGTTACTCGACAGTCTCCTACGAGCAGTACTTC. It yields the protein CASSYSTVSYEQYF.

The CDR3 DNA is TGTGCCAGCAGCCAGGACAGGTCTAGCTCTGGGGCCAACGTCCTGACTTTC. This gives the protein CASSQDRSSSGANVLTF. J is TRBJ2-6 and V is TRBV4-2, with 7 bases fitting TRBD1. V dropped 3 bases and J dropped 0; count of bases not matched to a gene: 5. CDR1 LGHNA and CDR2 YNFKEQ come from the germline V gene. This CDR3 has 17 residues.

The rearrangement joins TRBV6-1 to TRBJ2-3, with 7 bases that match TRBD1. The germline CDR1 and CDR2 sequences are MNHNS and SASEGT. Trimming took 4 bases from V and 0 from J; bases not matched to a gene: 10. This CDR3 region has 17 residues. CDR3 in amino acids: CASSASPGTVSTDTQYF. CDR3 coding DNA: TGTGCCAGCAGTGCCTCTCCCGGGACAGTTAGCACAGATACGCAGTATTTT.

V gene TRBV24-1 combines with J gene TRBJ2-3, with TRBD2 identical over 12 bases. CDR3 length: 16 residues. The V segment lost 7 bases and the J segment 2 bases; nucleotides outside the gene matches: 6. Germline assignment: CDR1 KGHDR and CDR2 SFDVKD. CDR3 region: CATSPLAGGNTDTQYF. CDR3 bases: TGTGCCACCAGCCCACTAGCGGGGGGTAACACAGATACGCAGTATTTT.

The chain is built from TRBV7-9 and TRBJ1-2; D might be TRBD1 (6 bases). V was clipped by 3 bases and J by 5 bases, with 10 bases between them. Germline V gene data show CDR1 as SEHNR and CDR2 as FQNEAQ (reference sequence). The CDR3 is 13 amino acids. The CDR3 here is CASSLPGAYGYTF. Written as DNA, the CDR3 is TGTGCCAGCAGCTTGCCGGGGGCTTATGGCTACACCTTC.